This T cell receptor (beta chain) came from a study of T cells in localized non-small cell lung cancer. About this clone itself: The antigen is unknown.

Study-wide results and caveats: In adjacent lung appeared a median around 60 of the top 100 tumor clones.

The CDR3 loop spans 13 amino acids. The V gene end was trimmed by 8 bases and the J gene end by 6 bases; junction bases not matched to a gene: 7. Germline V gene data show CDR1 as MNHNY and CDR2 as SVGAGI (reference sequence). Using immunoSEQ multiplex PCR, the repertoire was profiled, and TCRdb retains in-frame clones only, with some absent. The table records about 11,000 clones, 70% to 90% of them present only once. The sequenced sample was peripheral blood, obtained before any cancer treatment. The receptor comes from a male donor at least 60 years old with stage I lung adenocarcinoma. The chain couples TRBV6-6 to TRBJ1-5; 7 bases agree with TRBD1. The CDR3 loop reads CASAEGAFQPQHF. In DNA, the CDR3 is TGTGCCAGCGCGGAGGGGGCTTTTCAGCCCCAGCATTTT.